The clone carrying this T cell receptor (beta chain) was observed a handful of times. The sample belongs to a study of cytomegalovirus exposure and HLA in healthy donors. V dropped 7 bases and J dropped 3; count of bases not matched to a gene: 5. Germline V gives CDR1 ENHRY, CDR2 SYGVKD. This CDR3 has 13 residues. Amplification used 60 Vbeta primers and 13 Jbeta primers. The protocol was immunoSEQ multiplex PCR, while the TCRdb copy is restricted to in-frame clones and leaves out a portion. The table shows tens of thousands of clones, with approximately 7.1% occurring only once. The origin of this receptor is a man aged 50-60 years in good health and CMV-seronegative. Source material: PBMCs. The chain combines TRBV10-3 with TRBJ2-7, with 8 bases identical to TRBD2. CDR3 region: CAIKTSENYEQYF. CDR3 DNA sequence: TGTGCCATCAAGACTAGCGAAAACTACGAGCAGTACTTC.